This T cell receptor (beta chain) was identified during a study of tumor-infiltrating lymphocytes in primary liver carcinoma. Background on the study: Between about 4.2 and 11 cm across, the tumors were all of stage T1-T3 N0M0.

With regard to this clonotype: Its cognate antigen is unknown.

In addition to blood RNA drawn from unsorted whole blood, germline DNA was extracted. V was clipped by 8 bases and J by 7 bases; unmatched bases: 16. The CDR3 contains 16 residues. CDR1 is WSHSY and CDR2 is SAAADI in the germline V gene. The study's findings and limits: Compared with tumor region pairs, tumor-adjacent and tumor-blood pairs overlapped less.

Making TCR beta cDNA involved approximately 0.5 ug total RNA and a constant-region primer. TCR beta libraries came from three nested multiplex PCR rounds using slightly modified ARM-PCR. In the first two PCR rounds, TRBV1-TRBV30 forward primers were paired with a C-beta reverse primer, and each round lasted roughly 10 cycles. MiXCR, applied by TCRdb to the multiplex PCR reads, yields one record per CDR3 protein. Among some 180,000 distinct CDR3 sequences listed, about 60% were seen once. The receptor comes from a middle-aged man with primary liver carcinoma and hepatitis B virus infection. This rearrangement joins TRBV10-2 to TRBJ2-2, with 7 bases that match TRBD1. The specimen sequenced was peripheral blood. CDR3 coding DNA: TGCGCCAGCGCTATAGGACAGGCTCCGTGGGGCGGGGAGCTGTTTTTT. Translated: CASAIGQAPWGGELFF.